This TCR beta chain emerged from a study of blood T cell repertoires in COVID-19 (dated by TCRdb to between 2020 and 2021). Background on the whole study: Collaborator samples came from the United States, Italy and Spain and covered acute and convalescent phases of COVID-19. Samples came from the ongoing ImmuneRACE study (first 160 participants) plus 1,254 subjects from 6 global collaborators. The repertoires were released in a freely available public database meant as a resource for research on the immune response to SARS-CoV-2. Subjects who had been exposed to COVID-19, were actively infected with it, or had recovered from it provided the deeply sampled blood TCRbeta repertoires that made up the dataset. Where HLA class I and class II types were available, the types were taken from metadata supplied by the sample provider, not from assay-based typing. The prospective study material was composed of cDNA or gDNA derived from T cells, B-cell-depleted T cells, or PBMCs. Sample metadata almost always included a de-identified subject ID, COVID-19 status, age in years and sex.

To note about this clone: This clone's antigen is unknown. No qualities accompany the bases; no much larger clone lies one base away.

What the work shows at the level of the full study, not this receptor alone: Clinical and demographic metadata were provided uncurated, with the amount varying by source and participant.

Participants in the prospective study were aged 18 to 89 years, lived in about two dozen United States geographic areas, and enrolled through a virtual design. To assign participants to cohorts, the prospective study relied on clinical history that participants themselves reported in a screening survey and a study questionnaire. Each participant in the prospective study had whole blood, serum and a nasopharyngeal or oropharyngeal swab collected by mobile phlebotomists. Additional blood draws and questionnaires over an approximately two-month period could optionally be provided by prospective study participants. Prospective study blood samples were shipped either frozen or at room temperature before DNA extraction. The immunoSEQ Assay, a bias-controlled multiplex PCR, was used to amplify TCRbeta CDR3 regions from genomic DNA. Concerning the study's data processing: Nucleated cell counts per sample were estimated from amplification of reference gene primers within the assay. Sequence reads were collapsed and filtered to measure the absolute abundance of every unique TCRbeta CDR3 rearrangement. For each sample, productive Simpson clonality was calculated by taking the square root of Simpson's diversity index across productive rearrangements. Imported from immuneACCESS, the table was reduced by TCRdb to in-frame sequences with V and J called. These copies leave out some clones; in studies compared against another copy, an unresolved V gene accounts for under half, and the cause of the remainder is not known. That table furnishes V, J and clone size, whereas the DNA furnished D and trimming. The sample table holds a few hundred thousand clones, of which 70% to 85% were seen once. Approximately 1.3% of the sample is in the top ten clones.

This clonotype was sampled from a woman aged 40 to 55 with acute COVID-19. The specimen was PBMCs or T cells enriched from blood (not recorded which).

The DNA sequence is TGTGCCAGCAGCCAAACAGCGGGAGCGCCCTACAATGAGCAGTTCTTC. The resulting protein is CASSQTAGAPYNEQFF. This receptor chain uses TRBV6-6 and TRBJ2-1, with 8 bases aligning to TRBD2. Per the germline V gene (reference sequence), MNHNY is the CDR1 and SVGAGI is the CDR2. The CDR3 goes from the cysteine to the phenylalanine over 16 residues. The only DNA kept is the CDR3, 48 bases in frame from the first base. The germline V and J ends show losses of 6 bases and 2 bases respectively, and no gene match explains 9 bases of the junction.